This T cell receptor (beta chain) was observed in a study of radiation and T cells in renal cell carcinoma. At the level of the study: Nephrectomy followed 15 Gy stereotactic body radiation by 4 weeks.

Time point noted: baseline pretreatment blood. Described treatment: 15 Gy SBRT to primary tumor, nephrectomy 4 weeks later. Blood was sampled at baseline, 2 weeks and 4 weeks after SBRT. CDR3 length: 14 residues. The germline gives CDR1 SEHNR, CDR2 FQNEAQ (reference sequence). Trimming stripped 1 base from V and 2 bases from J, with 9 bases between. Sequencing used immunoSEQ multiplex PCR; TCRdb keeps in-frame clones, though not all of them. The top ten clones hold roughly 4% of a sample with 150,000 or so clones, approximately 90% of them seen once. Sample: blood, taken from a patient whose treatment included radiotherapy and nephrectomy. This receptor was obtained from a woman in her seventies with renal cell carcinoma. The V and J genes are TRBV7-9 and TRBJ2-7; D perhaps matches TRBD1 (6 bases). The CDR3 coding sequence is TGTGCCAGCAGCTTAGTTACAGGGACCTACGAGCAGTACTTC. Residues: CASSLVTGTYEQYF.